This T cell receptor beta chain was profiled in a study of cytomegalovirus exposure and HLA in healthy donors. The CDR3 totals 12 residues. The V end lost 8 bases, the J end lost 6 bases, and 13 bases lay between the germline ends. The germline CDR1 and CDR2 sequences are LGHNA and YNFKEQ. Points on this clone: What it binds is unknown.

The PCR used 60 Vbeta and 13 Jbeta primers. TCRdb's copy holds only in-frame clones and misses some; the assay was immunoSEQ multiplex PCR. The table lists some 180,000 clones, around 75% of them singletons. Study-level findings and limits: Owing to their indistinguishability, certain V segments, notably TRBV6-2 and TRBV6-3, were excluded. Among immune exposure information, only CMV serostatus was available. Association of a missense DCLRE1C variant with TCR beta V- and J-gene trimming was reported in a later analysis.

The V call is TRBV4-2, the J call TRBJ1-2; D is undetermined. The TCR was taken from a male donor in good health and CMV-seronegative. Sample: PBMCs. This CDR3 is CASRSRGDGYTF. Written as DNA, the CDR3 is TGTGCCAGCCGAAGCCGGGGAGATGGCTACACCTTC.